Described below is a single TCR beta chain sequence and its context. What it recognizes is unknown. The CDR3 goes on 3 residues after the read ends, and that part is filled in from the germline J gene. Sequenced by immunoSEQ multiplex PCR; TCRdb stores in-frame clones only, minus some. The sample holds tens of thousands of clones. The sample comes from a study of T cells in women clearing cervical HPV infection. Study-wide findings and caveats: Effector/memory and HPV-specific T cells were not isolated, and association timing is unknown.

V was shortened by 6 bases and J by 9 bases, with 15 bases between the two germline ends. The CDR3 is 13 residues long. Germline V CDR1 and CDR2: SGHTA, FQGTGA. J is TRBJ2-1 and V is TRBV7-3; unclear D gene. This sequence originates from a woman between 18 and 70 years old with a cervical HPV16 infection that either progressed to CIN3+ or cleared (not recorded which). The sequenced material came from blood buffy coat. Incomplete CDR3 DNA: TGTGCCAGCAGTAGAGTCGGTAATGCTGAG. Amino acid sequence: CASSRVGNAE. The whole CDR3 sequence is CASSRVGNAEQFF. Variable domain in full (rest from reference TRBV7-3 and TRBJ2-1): GAGVSQTPSNKVTEKGKYVELRCDPISGHTALYWYRQSLGQGPEFLIYFQGTGAADDSGLPNDRFFAVRPEGSVSTLKIQRTERGDSAVYLCASSRVGNAEQFFGPGTRLTVL.